The present TCR beta chain was sequenced within a study of T-cell reconstitution after alpha-beta-depleted transplantation in children. Study-wide points: There were reportedly several hundred expanded graft clones from which alpha-beta T cells came about two months after transplant. The high TCRbeta diversity at day 60 in some patients came from surviving recipient T cells and thymic progenitors. Among T cells one year after transplant, newly produced cells accounted for most counts and diversity.

As it was prepared, the TCRbeta library received unique molecular identifiers. TCRdb reprocessed the PCR reads with MiXCR, giving one entry per CDR3 protein. The repertoire includes around 670,000 distinct CDR3 sequences, 10% to 15% of them detected once, and 0.75% to 0.85% sits in the top ten. Regarding this clonotype: Its antigen is as yet unknown.

Germline V lookup: CDR1 SQVTM, CDR2 ANQGSEA. V shed 6 bases and J shed 1 base, with 12 bases lying between them. CDR3 length: 13 residues. J is TRBJ2-5 and V is TRBV29-1; TRBD1 might be the D (5 bases). The sample was PBMCs, taken before TCRalphabeta/CD19-depleted stem cell transplant. This clonotype originated in a girl under 10 years old with congenital amegakaryocytic thrombocytopenia, due to receive a stem cell transplant. The CDR3 coding sequence is TGCAGCGTGCGGACAACTCTCCAAGAGACCCAGTACTTC. Translated, it gives CSVRTTLQETQYF.